This TCR beta chain was identified in a study of shared clonotypes between healthy human individuals. The wider study: A donor's plate count was three for CD4 naive and three for CD4 memory; CD8 naive had two and CD8 memory one.

Whole-study results and caveats: Sequencing depth was expected to influence donor clonotype sharing. Non-shared clonotypes were found to have lower generation probabilities than the clonotypes that were shared by all four of the sorted-subset donors.

The germline V gene encodes CDR1 MGHRA and CDR2 YSYEKL. The CDR3 covers 17 residues. V shed 4 bases and J 4 bases; nucleotides not matched to a gene: 11. TCRdb's table, derived via immunoSEQ multiplex PCR, lists solely in-frame clones and lacks some. The sample shows some 2 million clones, approximately 95% of them seen only once. About this clone: Its cognate antigen is unknown.

Sequences were obtained from naive CD4+ T cells sorted from blood. As for subset: CD45RA+ positively selected. The chain links TRBV4-1 to TRBJ2-3; 10 bases fit TRBD2. The TCR originated in a young man in good health. CDR3: CASSPGSGGAYSDTQYF. For the CDR3, the DNA is TGCGCCAGCAGCCCAGGCAGCGGGGGGGCCTATTCAGATACGCAGTATTTT.